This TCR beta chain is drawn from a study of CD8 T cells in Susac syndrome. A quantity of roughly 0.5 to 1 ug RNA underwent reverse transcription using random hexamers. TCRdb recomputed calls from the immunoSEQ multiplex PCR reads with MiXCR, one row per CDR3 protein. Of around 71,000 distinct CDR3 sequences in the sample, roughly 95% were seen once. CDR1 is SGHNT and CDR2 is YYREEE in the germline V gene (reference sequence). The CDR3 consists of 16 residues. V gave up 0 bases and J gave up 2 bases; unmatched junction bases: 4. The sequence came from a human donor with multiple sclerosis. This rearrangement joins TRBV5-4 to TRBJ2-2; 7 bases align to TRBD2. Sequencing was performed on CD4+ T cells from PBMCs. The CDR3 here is CASSLDSGSNTGELFF. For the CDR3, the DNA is TGTGCCAGCAGCTTGGATAGCGGGTCTAACACCGGGGAGCTGTTTTTT.